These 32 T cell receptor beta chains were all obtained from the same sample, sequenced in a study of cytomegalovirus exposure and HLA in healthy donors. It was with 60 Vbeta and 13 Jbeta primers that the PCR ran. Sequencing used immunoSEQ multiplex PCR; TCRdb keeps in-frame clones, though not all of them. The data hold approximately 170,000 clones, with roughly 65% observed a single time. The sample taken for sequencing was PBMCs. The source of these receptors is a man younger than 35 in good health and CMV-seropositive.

CDR3 residues: CASSVEQGGYTF. CDR3 in DNA: TGTGCCAGCAGTGTTGAACAGGGAGGCTACACCTTC. The V call is TRBV2, the J call TRBJ1-2, with D possibly TRBD1 on 6 matching bases. Germline V lookup: CDR1 SNHLY, CDR2 FYNNEI. The germline V and J ends were trimmed by 4 bases and 8 bases, with 11 bases remaining between them. This CDR3 spans 12 amino acids.

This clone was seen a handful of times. Here the CDR3 reads CASSSSTGGYGYTF. CDR3 sequence (DNA): TGTGCCAGCAGCTCCTCGACTGGCGGCTATGGCTACACCTTC. The chain uses TRBV5-6 and TRBJ1-2; D is ambiguous. The ends were cut back, 3 bases at V and 4 bases at J, with 13 bases in the middle. There are 14 residues in the CDR3. Germline CDR1 is SGHDT and CDR2 is YYEEEE.

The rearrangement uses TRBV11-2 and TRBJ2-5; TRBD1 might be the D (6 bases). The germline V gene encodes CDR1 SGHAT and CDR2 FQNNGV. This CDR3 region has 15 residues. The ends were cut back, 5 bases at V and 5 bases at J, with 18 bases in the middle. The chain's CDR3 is CASSPRKGGVETQYF. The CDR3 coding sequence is TGTGCCAGCAGCCCCCGGAAAGGGGGTGTGGAGACCCAGTACTTC.

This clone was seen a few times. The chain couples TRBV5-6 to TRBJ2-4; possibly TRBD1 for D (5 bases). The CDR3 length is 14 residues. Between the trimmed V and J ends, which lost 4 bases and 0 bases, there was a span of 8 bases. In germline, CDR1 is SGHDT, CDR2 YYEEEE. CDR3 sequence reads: CASSGALAKNIQYF. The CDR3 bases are TGTGCCAGCAGCGGGGCTTTAGCCAAAAACATTCAGTACTTC.

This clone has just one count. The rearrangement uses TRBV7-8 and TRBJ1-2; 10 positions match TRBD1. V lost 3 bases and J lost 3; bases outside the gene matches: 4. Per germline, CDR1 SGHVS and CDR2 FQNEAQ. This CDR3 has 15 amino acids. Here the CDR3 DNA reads TGTGCCAGCAGCTTCCGACAGGGGGCTGACTATGGCTACACCTTC. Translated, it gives CASSFRQGADYGYTF.

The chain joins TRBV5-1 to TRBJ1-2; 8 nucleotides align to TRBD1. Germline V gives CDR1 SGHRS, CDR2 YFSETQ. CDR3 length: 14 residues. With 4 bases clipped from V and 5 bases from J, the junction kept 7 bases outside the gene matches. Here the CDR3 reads CASSTGTGPYGYTF. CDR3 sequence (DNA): TGCGCCAGCAGCACCGGGACAGGACCTTATGGCTACACCTTC.

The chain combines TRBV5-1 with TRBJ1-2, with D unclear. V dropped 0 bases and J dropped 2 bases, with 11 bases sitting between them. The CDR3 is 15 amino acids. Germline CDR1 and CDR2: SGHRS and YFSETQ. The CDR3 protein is CASSLGHLDNYGYTF. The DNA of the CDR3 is TGCGCCAGCAGCTTGGGACACTTAGACAACTATGGCTACACCTTC.

The CDR3 bases are TGTGCCAGCAGCTTAGGGTACAGGGGGGACTATGGCTACACCTTC. Its translation: CASSLGYRGDYGYTF. The chain joins TRBV11-2 to TRBJ1-2, with 8 bases fitting TRBD1. CDR1 is SGHAT and CDR2 is FQNNGV in the germline V gene. Trimming at V came to 1 base and at J to 3 bases, leaving 4 bases not matched to a gene. CDR3 length equals 15 residues.

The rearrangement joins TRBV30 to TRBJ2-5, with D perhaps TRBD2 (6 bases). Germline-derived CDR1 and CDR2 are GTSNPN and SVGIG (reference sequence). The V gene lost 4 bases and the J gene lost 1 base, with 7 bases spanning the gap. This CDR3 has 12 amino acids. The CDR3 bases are TGTGCCTGGAATAGCGGCCAAGAGACCCAGTACTTC. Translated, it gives CAWNSGQETQYF.

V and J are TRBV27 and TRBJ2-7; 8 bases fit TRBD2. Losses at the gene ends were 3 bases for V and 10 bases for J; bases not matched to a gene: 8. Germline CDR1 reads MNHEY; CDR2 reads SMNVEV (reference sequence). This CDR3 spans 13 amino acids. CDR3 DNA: TGTGCCAGCAGTTTTGGTGGACTAGCCTTCCAGTACGTC. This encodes CASSFGGLAFQYV.

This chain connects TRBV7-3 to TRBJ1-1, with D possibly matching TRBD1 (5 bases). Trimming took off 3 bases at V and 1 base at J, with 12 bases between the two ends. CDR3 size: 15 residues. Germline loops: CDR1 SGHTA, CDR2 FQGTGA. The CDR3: CASSFSGGANTEAFF. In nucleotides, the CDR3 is TGTGCCAGCAGCTTCTCGGGGGGAGCGAACACTGAAGCTTTCTTT.

The CDR3 nucleotides are TGTGCCAGCAGTGAAGCGGCAGGGGGATCGAAACTGTTTTTT. It translates to CASSEAAGGSKLFF. J is TRBJ1-4 and V is TRBV2; 7 bases match TRBD1. CDR3 length equals 14 residues. Germline CDR1 and CDR2: SNHLY and FYNNEI. The trim removed 0 bases at V and 11 bases at J, leaving 6 bases unmatched.

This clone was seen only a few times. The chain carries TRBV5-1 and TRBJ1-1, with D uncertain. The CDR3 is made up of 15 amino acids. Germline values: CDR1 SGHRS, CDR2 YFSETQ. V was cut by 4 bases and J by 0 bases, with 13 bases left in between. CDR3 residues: CASSLDFAVNTEAFF. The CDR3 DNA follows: TGCGCCAGCAGCCTGGACTTCGCGGTGAACACTGAAGCTTTCTTT.

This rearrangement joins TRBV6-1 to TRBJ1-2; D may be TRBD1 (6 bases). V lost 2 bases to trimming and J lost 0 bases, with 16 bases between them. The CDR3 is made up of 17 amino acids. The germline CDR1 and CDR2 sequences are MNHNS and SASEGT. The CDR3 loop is CASSENLGALTNYGYTF. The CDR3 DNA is TGTGCCAGCAGTGAAAATCTGGGGGCCCTGACTAACTATGGCTACACCTTC.

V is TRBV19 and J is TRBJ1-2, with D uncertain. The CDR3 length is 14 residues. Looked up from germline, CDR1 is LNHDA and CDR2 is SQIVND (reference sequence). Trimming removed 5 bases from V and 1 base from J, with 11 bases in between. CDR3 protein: CASSPFRDNYGYTF. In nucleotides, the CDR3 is TGTGCCAGTAGTCCGTTCCGGGATAACTATGGCTACACCTTC.

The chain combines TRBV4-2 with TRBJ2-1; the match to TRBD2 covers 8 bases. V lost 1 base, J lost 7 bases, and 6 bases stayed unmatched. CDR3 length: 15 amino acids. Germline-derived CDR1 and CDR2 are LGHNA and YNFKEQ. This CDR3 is CASSQAAGGSNEQFF. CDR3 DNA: TGTGCCAGCAGCCAAGCTGCGGGAGGTTCTAATGAGCAGTTCTTC.

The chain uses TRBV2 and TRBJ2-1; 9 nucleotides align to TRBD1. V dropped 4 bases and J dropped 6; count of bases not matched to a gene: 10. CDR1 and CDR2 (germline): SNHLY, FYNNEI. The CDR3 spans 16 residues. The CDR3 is CASSGPGQGRPNEQFF. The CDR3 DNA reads TGTGCCAGCAGTGGGCCGGGACAGGGACGTCCCAATGAGCAGTTCTTC.

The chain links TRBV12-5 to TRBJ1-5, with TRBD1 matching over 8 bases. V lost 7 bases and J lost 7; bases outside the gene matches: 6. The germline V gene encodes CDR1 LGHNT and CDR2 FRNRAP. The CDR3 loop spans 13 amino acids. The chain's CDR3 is CASALTGEQPQHF. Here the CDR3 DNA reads TGTGCTAGTGCCCTGACAGGGGAACAGCCCCAGCATTTT.

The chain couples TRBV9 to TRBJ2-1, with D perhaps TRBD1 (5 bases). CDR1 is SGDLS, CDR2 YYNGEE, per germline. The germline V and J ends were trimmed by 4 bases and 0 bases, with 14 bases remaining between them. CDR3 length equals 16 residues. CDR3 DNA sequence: TGTGCCAGCAGCCCGATGGCAGGGAACTCCTACAATGAGCAGTTCTTC. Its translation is CASSPMAGNSYNEQFF. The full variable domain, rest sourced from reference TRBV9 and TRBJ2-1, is DSGVTQTPKHLITATGQRVTLRCSPRSGDLSVYWYQQSLDQGLQFLIQYYNGEERAKGNILERFSAQQFPDLHSELNLSSLELGDSALYFCASSPMAGNSYNEQFFGPGTRLTVL.

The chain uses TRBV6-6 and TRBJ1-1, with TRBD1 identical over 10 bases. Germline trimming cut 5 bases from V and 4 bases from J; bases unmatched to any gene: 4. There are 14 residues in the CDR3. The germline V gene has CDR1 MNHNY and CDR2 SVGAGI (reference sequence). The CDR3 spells CASSPGTGATEAFF. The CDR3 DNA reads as TGTGCCAGCAGTCCTGGGACAGGGGCCACTGAAGCTTTCTTT.

DNA for the CDR3: TGTGCCAGCAGCTTGGTACAGGGTGGTGGCTACACCTTC. Protein product: CASSLVQGGGYTF. V and J are TRBV5-6 and TRBJ1-2; D may be TRBD1 (6 bases). Germline V gene data show CDR1 as SGHDT and CDR2 as YYEEEE. The CDR3 is 13 residues long. V gave up 0 bases and J gave up 7 bases, with 10 bases separating them.

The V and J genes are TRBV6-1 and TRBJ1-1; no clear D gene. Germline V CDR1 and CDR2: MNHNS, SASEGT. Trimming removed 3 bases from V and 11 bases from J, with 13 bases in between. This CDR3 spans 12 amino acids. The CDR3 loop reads CASSESGGLAFF. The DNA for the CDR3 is TGTGCCAGCAGTGAGTCAGGTGGGCTGGCTTTCTTT.

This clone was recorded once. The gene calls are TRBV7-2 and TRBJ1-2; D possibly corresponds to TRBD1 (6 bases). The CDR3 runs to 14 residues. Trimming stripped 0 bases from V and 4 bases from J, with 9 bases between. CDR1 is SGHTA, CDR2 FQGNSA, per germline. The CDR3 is CASSLAGAGYGYTF. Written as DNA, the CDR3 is TGTGCCAGCAGCTTAGCGGGGGCCGGCTATGGCTACACCTTC.

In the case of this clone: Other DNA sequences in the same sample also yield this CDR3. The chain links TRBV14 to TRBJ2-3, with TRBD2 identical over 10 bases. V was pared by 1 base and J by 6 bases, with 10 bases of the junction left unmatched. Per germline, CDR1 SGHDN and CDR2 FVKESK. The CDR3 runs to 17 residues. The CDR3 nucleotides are TGTGCCAGCAGCCAAGTTTCAGGACTAGCGGAAGAGGATACGCAGTATTTT. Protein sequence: CASSQVSGLAEEDTQYF.

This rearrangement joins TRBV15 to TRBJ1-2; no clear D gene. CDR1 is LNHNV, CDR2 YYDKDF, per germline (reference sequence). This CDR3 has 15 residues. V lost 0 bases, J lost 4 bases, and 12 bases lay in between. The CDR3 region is CATSRDRSGIYGYTF. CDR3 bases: TGTGCCACCAGCAGAGATCGTTCGGGGATCTATGGCTACACCTTC.

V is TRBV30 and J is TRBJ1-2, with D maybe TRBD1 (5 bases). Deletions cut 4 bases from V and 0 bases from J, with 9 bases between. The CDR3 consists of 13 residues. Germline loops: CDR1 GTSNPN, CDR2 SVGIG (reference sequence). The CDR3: CAWKGLANYGYTF. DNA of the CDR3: TGTGCCTGGAAGGGGTTAGCTAACTATGGCTACACCTTC. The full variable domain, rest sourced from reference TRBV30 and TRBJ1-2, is SQTIHQWPATLVQPVGSPLSLECTVEGTSNPNLYWYRQAAGRGLQLLFYSVGIGQISSEVPQNLSASRPQDRQFILSSKKLLLSDSGFYLCAWKGLANYGYTFGSGTRLTVV.

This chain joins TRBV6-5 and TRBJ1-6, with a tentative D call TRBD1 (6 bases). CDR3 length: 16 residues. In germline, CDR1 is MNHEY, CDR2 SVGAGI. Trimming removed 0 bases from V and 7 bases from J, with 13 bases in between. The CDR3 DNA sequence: TGTGCCAGCAGTTACTCGATAGGTCAGGGGAATTCACCCCTCCACTTT. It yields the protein CASSYSIGQGNSPLHF.

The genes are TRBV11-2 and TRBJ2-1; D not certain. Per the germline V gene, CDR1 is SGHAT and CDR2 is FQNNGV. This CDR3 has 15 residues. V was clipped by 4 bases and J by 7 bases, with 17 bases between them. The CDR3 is CASSSSRQAWNEQFF. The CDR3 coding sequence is TGTGCCAGCAGCTCGAGCCGCCAGGCGTGGAATGAGCAGTTCTTC.

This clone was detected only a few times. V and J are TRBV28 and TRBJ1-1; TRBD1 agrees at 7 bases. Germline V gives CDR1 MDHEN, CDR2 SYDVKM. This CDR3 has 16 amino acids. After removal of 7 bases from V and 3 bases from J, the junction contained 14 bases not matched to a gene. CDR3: CASTDLDRASYTEAFF. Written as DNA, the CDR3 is TGTGCCAGCACCGACCTAGACAGGGCCTCGTACACTGAAGCTTTCTTT.

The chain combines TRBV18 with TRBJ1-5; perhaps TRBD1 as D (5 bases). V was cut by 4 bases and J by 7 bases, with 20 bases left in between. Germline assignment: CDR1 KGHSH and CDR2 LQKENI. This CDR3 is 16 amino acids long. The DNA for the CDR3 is TGTGCCAGCTCACTTTCGGAGTCGGGGGGTCGGCAGCCCCAGCATTTT. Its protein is CASSLSESGGRQPQHF.

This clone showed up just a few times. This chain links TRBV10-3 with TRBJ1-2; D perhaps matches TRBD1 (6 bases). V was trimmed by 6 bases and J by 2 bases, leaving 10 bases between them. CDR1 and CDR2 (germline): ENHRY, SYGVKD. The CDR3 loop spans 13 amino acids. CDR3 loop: CAISVDRNYGYTF. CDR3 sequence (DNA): TGTGCCATCAGCGTGGACAGAAACTATGGCTACACCTTC.

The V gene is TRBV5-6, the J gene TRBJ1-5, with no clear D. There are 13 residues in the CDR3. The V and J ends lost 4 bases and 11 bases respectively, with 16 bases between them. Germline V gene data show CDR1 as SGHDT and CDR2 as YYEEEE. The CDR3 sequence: CASSLGARPAQHF. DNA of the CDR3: TGTGCCAGCAGCCTAGGTGCAAGGCCGGCCCAGCATTTT.